The clone carrying this TCR beta chain was seen at least ten times. What it binds is not known. This specimen comes from a study of identical twins. Overall study results and limits: Low generation-probability sequences were in excess among twin-shared out-of-frame alpha sequences.

TCRdb redid the calling of the 5' RACE reads with MiXCR, one entry per CDR3 protein. The data show about 520,000 distinct CDR3 sequences, roughly 21% seen once. J gave up 9 bases and V 7 bases, and 9 bases lay outside the gene matches. Germline CDR1 is SQVTM and CDR2 is ANQGSEA. The CDR3 is made up of 12 amino acids. The same sample was also studied in work on T cells expressing NK-cell markers. This second study says: According to the study, TCR beta repertoires originated from sorted CD3+CD56+NKG2C+, CD3+CD56+NKG2C- and CD3+CD56-NKG2C+ T cells.

The chain carries TRBV29-1 and TRBJ2-1; 7 bases align to TRBD1. This clonotype was obtained from a woman in her late teens or twenties in good health. The sequencing input was CD4+ T cells sorted from blood. In nucleotides, the CDR3 is TGCAGCGCACATACAACAGGGGTTGAGCAGTTCTTC. Protein product: CSAHTTGVEQFF.